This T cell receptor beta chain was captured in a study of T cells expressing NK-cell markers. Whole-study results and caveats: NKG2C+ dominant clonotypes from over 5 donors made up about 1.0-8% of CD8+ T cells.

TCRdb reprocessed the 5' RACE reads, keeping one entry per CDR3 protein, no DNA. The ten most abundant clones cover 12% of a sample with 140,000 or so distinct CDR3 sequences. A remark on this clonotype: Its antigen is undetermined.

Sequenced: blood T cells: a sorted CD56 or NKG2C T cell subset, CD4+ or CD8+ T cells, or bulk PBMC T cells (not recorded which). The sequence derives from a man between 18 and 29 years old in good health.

CDR3 in amino acids: CASRLGRLGQETQYF. The V gene is TRBV5-4, the J gene TRBJ2-5. Germline assignment: CDR1 SGHNT and CDR2 YYREEE (reference sequence). The CDR3 has 15 amino acids.